A single sample is the source of the 24 T cell receptor beta chains below, sequenced in a study of T cells after yellow fever vaccination. Using its own MiXCR run on the 5' RACE reads, TCRdb lists one record per CDR3 protein. The table shows some 250,000 distinct CDR3 sequences, with more than 3.5% occurring only once. Sample: PBMCs, taken 15 days after the yellow fever booster vaccination. The receptors derive from a man between 18 and 35 years old who received the YFV17D yellow fever vaccine.

This clonotype was seen ten or more times. The CDR3 nucleotides read TGTGCCAGCAGCAACCGGGACAGGGGAGGTGTCGCTGAAGCTTTCTTT. Protein sequence: CASSNRDRGGVAEAFF. The gene calls are TRBV9 and TRBJ1-1, with TRBD1 matching 10 bases. The junction had 12 bases not matched to a gene; V was cut back by 4 bases and J by 6 bases. The CDR3 length is 16 residues. Germline V CDR1 and CDR2: SGDLS, YYNGEE.

The sample holds many counts of this clonotype. V is TRBV7-2 and J is TRBJ2-3, with D perhaps TRBD2 (5 bases). Germline V gene data show CDR1 as SGHTA and CDR2 as FQGNSA. V was trimmed by 4 bases and J by 2 bases, leaving 16 bases between them. The CDR3 is 16 residues long. The CDR3 DNA sequence: TGTGCCAGCAGCTCAAGGGTTAGCGAGACCACAGATACGCAGTATTTT. Protein: CASSSRVSETTDTQYF. The variable domain in full, completed from reference TRBV7-2 and TRBJ2-3, reads GAGVSQSPSNKVTEKGKDVELRCDPISGHTALYWYRQSLGQGLEFLIYFQGNSAPDKSGLPSDRFSAERTGGSVSTLTIQRTQQEDSAVYLCASSSRVSETTDTQYFGPGTRLTVL.

This clonotype occurred many times. This sequence joins TRBV4-3 and TRBJ2-2; 13 nucleotides agree with TRBD2. With V trimmed by 3 bases and J by 7 bases, 11 bases remained unmatched. This CDR3 comprises 18 residues. Germline values: CDR1 LGHNA, CDR2 YSLEER. The CDR3 spells CASSQETGTSGEDGELFF. DNA for the CDR3: TGCGCCAGCAGCCAGGAAACCGGGACTAGCGGGGAGGACGGGGAGCTGTTTTTT.

This clonotype was seen repeatedly, ten times or more. The chain couples TRBV5-1 to TRBJ2-3; D unresolved. The CDR3 is 15 residues long. Germline loops: CDR1 SGHRS, CDR2 YFSETQ. V was cut by 0 bases and J by 0 bases, with 8 bases left in between. The DNA of the CDR3 is TGCGCCAGCAGCTTGGTTGGAGCTAGCACAGATACGCAGTATTTT. This codes for CASSLVGASTDTQYF.

At least ten counts were recorded for this clonotype. V is TRBV7-2 and J is TRBJ2-3; possible D gene TRBD2, 5 bases. Germline values: CDR1 SGHTA, CDR2 FQGNSA. This CDR3 has 16 amino acids. V lost 5 bases to trimming and J lost 0 bases, with 15 bases between them. CDR3 amino acids: CASSPSRTLSTDTQYF. CDR3 bases: TGTGCCAGCAGCCCCTCCAGGACTCTAAGCACAGATACGCAGTATTTT.

This clonotype was counted many times. The CDR3 DNA follows: TGCGCCAGCAGTGACCCTTTTATTTCGTACACTGAAGCTTTCTTT. Encoded protein: CASSDPFISYTEAFF. The chain employs TRBV10-2 and TRBJ1-1, with D hard to call. Germline V gene sequence: CDR1 WSHSY, CDR2 SAAADI. V dropped 3 bases and J dropped 3 bases, with 14 bases sitting between them. This CDR3 contains 15 residues.

This clonotype has at least ten counts. The chain recombines TRBV12-3 or TRBV12-4 with TRBJ1-6; no clear D gene. The V end lost 3 bases, the J end lost 4 bases, and 10 bases lay between the germline ends. The CDR3 runs to 15 residues. CDR3 in DNA: TGTGCCAGCAGTTTTCAGCCAGAATATAATTCACCCCTCCACTTT. Residues: CASSFQPEYNSPLHF.

This clonotype was seen many times. CDR3 bases: TGTGCCAGCAGCTTCGGCGGGGGGGTGAGCACAGATACGCAGTATTTT. This gives the protein CASSFGGGVSTDTQYF. The chain links TRBV5-6 to TRBJ2-3, with 9 bases lining up with TRBD2. The V gene's germline CDR1 is SGHDT and CDR2 YYEEEE. With 2 bases clipped from V and 0 bases from J, the junction kept 4 bases outside the gene matches. The CDR3 extends over 16 amino acids.

This clonotype appeared many times. This sequence joins TRBV5-1 and TRBJ1-1; 10 bases map to TRBD1. The V gene end was trimmed by 4 bases and the J gene end by 4 bases; junction bases not matched to a gene: 13. The CDR3 is 17 residues long. Germline V CDR1 and CDR2: SGHRS, YFSETQ. CDR3 sequence: CASSLRQGAVTGTEAFF. The CDR3 DNA reads TGCGCCAGCAGCCTAAGACAGGGGGCCGTTACGGGCACTGAAGCTTTCTTT.

This clonotype was seen only a few times. The rearrangement uses TRBV7-3 and TRBJ2-1; D tentatively fits TRBD1 or TRBD2 (6 bases each). Trimming removed 5 bases at V and 3 bases at J, with 14 bases between. The CDR3 length is 15 residues. Germline CDR1 is SGHTA and CDR2 is FQGTGA. This CDR3 reads CASSPGGGNYNEQFF. The DNA of the CDR3 is TGTGCCAGCAGCCCCGGAGGGGGGAACTACAATGAGCAGTTCTTC.

This clonotype has ten or more counts. This chain links TRBV7-2 with TRBJ1-1; possible D gene TRBD1, 6 bases. Germline CDR1 is SGHTA and CDR2 is FQGNSA. This CDR3 comprises 15 residues. V shed 5 bases and J shed 4 bases, with 17 bases lying between them. The CDR3 sequence: CASSLIGGPGTEAFF. The CDR3 DNA sequence: TGTGCCAGCAGCCTGATTGGGGGCCCGGGCACTGAAGCTTTCTTT.

This clonotype was detected ten times or more. The chain joins TRBV9 to TRBJ2-1, with D unclear. V lost 2 bases to trimming and J lost 0 bases, with 6 bases between them. CDR1 is SGDLS and CDR2 is YYNGEE in the germline V gene. This CDR3 is 14 amino acids long. The CDR3 nucleotides are TGTGCCAGCAGCGTGGCGAGCTCCTACAATGAGCAGTTCTTC. Encoded protein: CASSVASSYNEQFF. Filled out from reference TRBV9 and TRBJ2-1, the complete variable domain reads DSGVTQTPKHLITATGQRVTLRCSPRSGDLSVYWYQQSLDQGLQFLIQYYNGEERAKGNILERFSAQQFPDLHSELNLSSLELGDSALYFCASSVASSYNEQFFGPGTRLTVL.

This clonotype has a count of ten or more. The genes are TRBV19 and TRBJ2-7; D ambiguous. CDR1 and CDR2 from the germline V gene are LNHDA and SQIVND (reference sequence). The V gene lost 6 bases and the J gene lost 5 bases, with 11 bases spanning the gap. The CDR3 runs 12 residues. The DNA of the CDR3 is TGTGCCAGTAGCGAGAGTGGGGACGAGCAGTACTTC. Protein: CASSESGDEQYF.

This clonotype was observed many times. The V and J genes are TRBV4-3 and TRBJ2-3; 12 bases align to TRBD2. The germline gives CDR1 LGHNA, CDR2 YSLEER. V dropped 1 base and J dropped 5; count of bases not matched to a gene: 4. This CDR3 region has 16 residues. The CDR3 coding sequence is TGCGCCAGCAGCCAAGCTAGCGGGGGGGCCCAAGATACGCAGTATTTT. Translating it yields CASSQASGGAQDTQYF.

This clonotype was seen many times. This chain joins TRBV6-5 and TRBJ1-1; the match to TRBD1 covers 7 bases. The trim removed 0 bases at V and 3 bases at J, leaving 10 bases unmatched. CDR1 is MNHEY, CDR2 SVGAGI, per germline. The CDR3 sequence is 17 residues long. Here the CDR3 reads CASSYSGPQGVYTEAFF. As DNA, the CDR3 is TGTGCCAGCAGTTACTCGGGCCCCCAGGGGGTATACACTGAAGCTTTCTTT.

This clonotype has ten or more counts. The chain combines TRBV25-1 with TRBJ2-7; 7 bases map to TRBD2. The CDR3 contains 14 residues. Germline trimming cut 1 base from V and 6 bases from J; bases unmatched to any gene: 6. Germline lookup yields CDR1 MGHDK and CDR2 SYGVNS. The CDR3 reads CASSEWGGVREQYF. For the CDR3, the DNA is TGTGCCAGCAGTGAATGGGGGGGAGTTCGCGAGCAGTACTTC.

There are many counts of this clonotype. The J gene is TRBJ2-1, the V gene TRBV19, with TRBD2 identical over 7 bases. The CDR3 runs to 16 residues. Germline values: CDR1 LNHDA, CDR2 SQIVND (reference sequence). V shed 2 bases and J 5 bases; nucleotides not matched to a gene: 9. The CDR3 reads CASSITPSGANNEQFF. CDR3 coding DNA: TGTGCCAGTAGTATAACCCCGAGCGGGGCGAACAATGAGCAGTTCTTC.

The V and J genes are TRBV12-3 or TRBV12-4 and TRBJ1-2, with D possibly being TRBD1 (6 bases). This CDR3 has 13 amino acids. The V end was cut by 3 bases, the J end by 6 bases, with 11 bases between. CDR3: CASSFGGGHGYTF. The CDR3 nucleotides are TGTGCCAGCAGTTTCGGCGGGGGGCATGGCTACACCTTC.

This clonotype has more than one count but fewer than ten. This CDR3 is CASSLRTDSVEQYF. The CDR3 region has the DNA TGTGCCAGCAGCCTGCGGACCGACTCGGTGGAGCAGTACTTC. The rearrangement uses TRBV14 and TRBJ2-7; D gene ambiguous. Germline values: CDR1 SGHDN, CDR2 FVKESK. The CDR3 runs to 14 residues. V lost 4 bases, J lost 7 bases, and 17 bases lay in between. The variable domain in full, completed from reference TRBV14 and TRBJ2-7, reads EAGVTQFPSHSVIEKGQTVTLRCDPISGHDNLYWYRRVMGKEIKFLLHFVKESKQDESGMPNNRFLAERTGGTYSTLKVQPAELEDSGVYFCASSLRTDSVEQYFGPGTRLTVT.

This clonotype was found many times. The gene calls are TRBV5-4 and TRBJ2-2, with TRBD1 as a possible D gene (5 bases). The CDR3 covers 16 residues. Trimming removed 5 bases at V and 3 bases at J, with 17 bases between. Germline V gene lookup returns CDR1 SGHNT and CDR2 YYREEE (reference sequence). CDR3 in amino acids: CASSFTRQTDTGELFF. The CDR3 nucleotides are TGTGCCAGCAGTTTTACTCGACAGACGGACACCGGGGAGCTGTTTTTT.

This clonotype was detected ten times or more. This rearrangement joins TRBV18 to TRBJ2-7; the match to TRBD1 covers 7 bases. The CDR3 has 15 amino acids. From germline, CDR1 is KGHSH and CDR2 LQKENI. With V trimmed by 0 bases and J by 2 bases, 4 bases remained unmatched. The DNA for the CDR3 is TGTGCCAGCTCACCACCGGGACAGCCAGCCTACGAGCAGTACTTC. Amino acids: CASSPPGQPAYEQYF.

This clonotype was observed at least ten times. The chain joins TRBV6-5 to TRBJ2-1; unclear D gene. This CDR3 spans 13 amino acids. V dropped 3 bases and J dropped 8 bases, with 11 bases sitting between them. Germline V gene lookup returns CDR1 MNHEY and CDR2 SVGAGI. This CDR3 is CASSYLGGDEQFF. DNA of the CDR3: TGTGCCAGCAGTTATCTAGGCGGTGATGAGCAGTTCTTC.

The sample holds many counts of this clonotype. This sequence joins TRBV5-5 and TRBJ1-4; D may be TRBD1 (6 bases). Germline lookup yields CDR1 SGHKS and CDR2 YYEKEE (reference sequence). This CDR3 region has 13 residues. V was clipped by 4 bases and J by 8 bases, with 12 bases between them. The CDR3 protein is CASSGGGSEKLFF. For the CDR3, the DNA is TGTGCCAGCAGCGGAGGGGGATCAGAAAAACTGTTTTTT.

This clonotype showed up many times. The gene calls are TRBV5-1 and TRBJ2-2; 7 bases match TRBD1. With 2 bases clipped from V and 5 bases from J, the junction kept 9 bases outside the gene matches. The CDR3 is made up of 16 amino acids. Germline lookup yields CDR1 SGHRS and CDR2 YFSETQ. DNA for the CDR3: TGCGCCAGCAGCTTAAGAGTACAGGGGTTAACCGGGGAGCTGTTTTTT. Translation: CASSLRVQGLTGELFF.